This T cell receptor beta chain was sequenced during a study of cytomegalovirus exposure and HLA in healthy donors. The study, taken as a whole, reports: TCR beta chain V- and J-gene trimming was linked, in a later analysis, to a missense variant in DCLRE1C.

A multiplex PCR was run with 60 Vbeta primers and 13 Jbeta primers. The method was immunoSEQ multiplex PCR; TCRdb's version includes in-frame clones alone and lacks a portion of them. The sample carries around 130,000 clones, 80% to 90% recorded once. Trimming took off 4 bases at V and 12 bases at J, with 15 bases between the two ends. Germline assignment: CDR1 KGHSH and CDR2 LQKENI. This CDR3 comprises 13 residues. With respect to this clone: Its target is not known.

The TCR was taken from a man between 35 and 55 years old in good health and CMV-seronegative. The gene calls are TRBV18 and TRBJ1-4; D remains unclear. The sample comprised PBMCs. The CDR3 is CASSLSFGEQLFF. The CDR3 nucleotides are TGTGCCAGCTCACTCTCTTTCGGGGAGCAACTGTTTTTT.